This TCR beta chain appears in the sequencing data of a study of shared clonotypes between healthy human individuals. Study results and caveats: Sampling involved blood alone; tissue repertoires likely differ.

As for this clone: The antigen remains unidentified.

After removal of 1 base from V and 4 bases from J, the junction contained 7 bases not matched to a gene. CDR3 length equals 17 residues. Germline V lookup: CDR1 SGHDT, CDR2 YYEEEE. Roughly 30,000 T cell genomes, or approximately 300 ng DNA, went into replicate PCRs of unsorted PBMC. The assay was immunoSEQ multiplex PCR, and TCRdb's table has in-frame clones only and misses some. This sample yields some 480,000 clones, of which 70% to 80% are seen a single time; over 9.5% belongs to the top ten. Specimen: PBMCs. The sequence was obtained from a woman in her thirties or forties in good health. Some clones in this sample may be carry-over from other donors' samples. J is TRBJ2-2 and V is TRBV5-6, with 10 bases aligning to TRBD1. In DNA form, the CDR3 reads TGTGCCAGCAGCTTGCGTCGGGACAGGGGCTTCACCGGGGAGCTGTTTTTT. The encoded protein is CASSLRRDRGFTGELFF.